Each of the 27 T cell receptor beta chains below was sequenced from the same sample in a study of spatial heterogeneity in lung cancer. Study observations and caveats: Within tumors, counts of expanded alpha and beta TCRs tracked tumor mutation counts.

For these TCRs, the target antigens are not known. TCRdb re-analysed the 5' RACE reads in MiXCR, keeping a single row per CDR3 protein. The data contain fewer than 15,000 distinct CDR3 sequences, more than 3.5% of them singletons. Described time point: sample taken at primary tumor resection. The sample was lung tumor tissue, taken at surgery. The receptors derive from a male donor with early-stage non-small cell lung cancer.

This clonotype appeared many times. This rearrangement joins TRBV20-1 to TRBJ2-3; TRBD2 matches 9 bases. The trim removed 2 bases at V and 4 bases at J, leaving 7 bases unmatched. Germline values: CDR1 DFQATT, CDR2 SNEGSKA (reference sequence). The CDR3 has 15 amino acids. Written as DNA, the CDR3 is TGCAGTGCTAGACCGAGCGGGAGGTGCTCAGATACGCAGTATTTT. Protein: CSARPSGRCSDTQYF.

By proportion, this clonotype is medium-sized. This chain connects TRBV7-2 to TRBJ2-3, with D possibly TRBD2 on 7 matching bases. CDR3 size: 12 residues. CDR1 and CDR2 (germline): SGHTA, FQGNSA. Trimming stripped 4 bases from V and 14 bases from J, with 16 bases between. The chain's CDR3 is CASSSGVGGVYF. The CDR3 DNA follows: TGTGCCAGCAGCTCCGGAGTAGGGGGGGTGTATTTT.

This clonotype was detected many times. The chain joins TRBV2 to TRBJ2-6; unclear D gene. Per germline, CDR1 SNHLY and CDR2 FYNNEI. The CDR3 length is 14 residues. V gave up 11 bases and J gave up 2 bases, with 13 bases separating them. CDR3 residues: CAAHGIPGANVLTF. The CDR3 nucleotides read TGTGCCGCCCATGGGATCCCTGGGGCCAACGTCCTGACTTTC.

The chain carries TRBV11-2 and TRBJ2-6, with D uncertain. The CDR3 sequence is 15 residues long. V was shortened by 0 bases and J by 2 bases, with 5 bases between the two germline ends. CDR1 and CDR2 (germline): SGHAT, FQNNGV. CDR3 in amino acids: CASSLDRAGANVLTF. The CDR3 DNA sequence: TGTGCCAGCAGCTTAGACCGGGCTGGGGCCAACGTCCTGACTTTC.

This clonotype was observed many times. The rearrangement uses TRBV20-1 and TRBJ2-3, with D possibly TRBD2 on 6 matching bases. Germline loops: CDR1 DFQATT, CDR2 SNEGSKA (reference sequence). This CDR3 is built from 15 residues. V was cut by 4 bases and J by 1 base, with 15 bases left in between. The CDR3 sequence: CSAIPGVQCTDTQYF. DNA for the CDR3: TGCAGTGCTATCCCGGGAGTACAGTGCACAGATACGCAGTATTTT.

The chain carries TRBV29-1 and TRBJ2-5; D may match TRBD1 or TRBD2 (6 bases each). Germline loops: CDR1 SQVTM, CDR2 ANQGSEA. The CDR3 has 12 amino acids. The V gene lost 6 bases and the J gene lost 5 bases, with 13 bases spanning the gap. The CDR3 DNA reads as TGCAGCGTAGTAGTGGGGGGCGAGACCCAGTACTTC. Translated: CSVVVGGETQYF.

This clonotype was detected many times. The gene calls are TRBV30 and TRBJ2-5, with 7 positions matching TRBD1. There are 17 residues in the CDR3. The germline gives CDR1 GTSNPN, CDR2 SVGIG (reference sequence). The J segment lost 2 bases and the V segment lost 1 base, leaving 13 bases of the junction unmatched. CDR3 bases: TGTGCCTGGAGTGCCCTTCCTCGACAGGGCTCTCAAGAGACCCAGTACTTC. Amino acid sequence: CAWSALPRQGSQETQYF.

There are many counts of this clonotype. V usage is TRBV20-1 and J usage is TRBJ1-1; 8 bases agree with TRBD1. Germline V CDR1 and CDR2: DFQATT, SNEGSKA (reference sequence). J lost 4 bases, V lost 0 bases, and 7 bases had no gene match. The CDR3 contains 15 residues. DNA for the CDR3: TGCAGTGCTAGAGAACAGGGGGTGTTTGGCACTGAAGCTTTCTTT. Protein sequence: CSAREQGVFGTEAFF.

This clonotype has ten or more counts. This chain links TRBV2 with TRBJ2-5, with D unclear. The V and J ends lost 0 bases and 4 bases respectively, with 12 bases between them. CDR3 length equals 15 residues. The germline CDR1 and CDR2 sequences are SNHLY and FYNNEI. CDR3 loop: CASSEALYWGETQYF. In nucleotides, the CDR3 is TGTGCCAGCAGTGAAGCGCTTTATTGGGGAGAGACCCAGTACTTC.

This clonotype was recorded a few times. This sequence joins TRBV27 and TRBJ1-3; perhaps TRBD1 as D (6 bases). The CDR3 has 14 residues. CDR1 MNHEY and CDR2 SMNVEV come from the germline V gene (reference sequence). The V and J ends lost 6 bases and 3 bases respectively, with 12 bases between them. The CDR3: CASSTGFYGNTIYF. As DNA, the CDR3 is TGTGCCAGCAGCACAGGGTTCTATGGAAACACCATATATTTT.

Concerning this clonotype itself: A much larger clone lies one base from this, so it may be a read error. The rearrangement uses TRBV2 and TRBJ2-1, with D perhaps matching TRBD2 (5 bases). Germline assignment: CDR1 SNHLY and CDR2 FYNNEI. Trimming shortened V by 5 bases and J by 15 bases, and 17 bases separated the two germline ends. This CDR3 region has 12 residues. As DNA, the CDR3 is TGTGCCAGCAGTCGGACTCGAATCGGGATGTTCTTC. It yields the protein CASSRTRIGMFF.

This clonotype was observed many times. The chain uses TRBV20-1 and TRBJ1-1; perhaps TRBD1 as D (6 bases). Trimming cost V 6 bases and J 3 bases, with 17 bases left between them. Germline values: CDR1 DFQATT, CDR2 SNEGSKA (reference sequence). CDR3 size: 14 residues. CDR3 in DNA: TGCAGTGCCGACAAGTGGGGGGCGGACACTGAAGCTTTCTTT. Residues: CSADKWGADTEAFF.

This clonotype was counted many times. V gene TRBV7-9 combines with J gene TRBJ2-3; TRBD1 is a possible D gene (6 bases). CDR1 and CDR2 from the germline V gene are SEHNR and FQNEAQ (reference sequence). The ends were cut back, 0 bases at V and 3 bases at J, with 10 bases in the middle. CDR3 length: 15 residues. The CDR3 spells CASSLAPGATDTQYF. The CDR3 DNA sequence: TGTGCCAGCAGCTTAGCTCCAGGGGCAACAGATACGCAGTATTTT.

A note on this clonotype: One junction end disagrees with the germline gene, perhaps due to a read error. V and J are TRBV4-1 and TRBJ2-2; TRBD2 aligns across 7 bases. The CDR3 is made up of 19 amino acids. Per the germline V gene, CDR1 is MGHRA and CDR2 is YSYEKL. CDR3 coding DNA: TGTGCCAGCAGCCCCGTGGGGCGCCTAGCGGAGTTTGGGACCGGGGAGCTGTTTTTT. Amino acids: CASSPVGRLAEFGTGELFF.

This clonotype is labeled as medium-sized. The rearrangement joins TRBV6-5 to TRBJ2-7; D is unclear. Deletions cut 0 bases from V and 5 bases from J, with 2 bases between. This CDR3 is 11 amino acids long. Looked up from germline, CDR1 is MNHEY and CDR2 is SVGAGI. CDR3 sequence: CASSYSHEQYF. The CDR3 DNA reads TGTGCCAGCAGTTACTCACACGAGCAGTACTTC.

This clonotype was counted a few times. This chain connects TRBV6-2 or TRBV6-3 to TRBJ2-1; TRBD1 matches at 7 bases. Germline V CDR1 and CDR2: MNHEY, SVGEGT. The V gene end was trimmed by 3 bases and the J gene end by 3 bases; junction bases not matched to a gene: 14. This CDR3 region has 18 residues. CDR3: CASSYGGKGQTSYNEQFF. CDR3 bases: TGTGCCAGCAGTTATGGTGGTAAGGGACAGACAAGCTACAATGAGCAGTTCTTC.

This clonotype was counted many times. The J gene is TRBJ2-2, the V gene TRBV20-1; 12 nucleotides align to TRBD1. The V gene's germline CDR1 is DFQATT and CDR2 SNEGSKA (reference sequence). With V trimmed by 6 bases and J by 7 bases, 9 bases remained unmatched. CDR3 length equals 15 residues. The CDR3 DNA follows: TGCAGTGCAAGCCGGGACAGGGGGCTTGACGGGGAGCTGTTTTTT. Encoded protein: CSASRDRGLDGELFF.

This chain links TRBV20-1 with TRBJ2-5, with TRBD1 identical over 11 bases. Germline CDR1 DFQATT, CDR2 SNEGSKA (reference sequence). The CDR3 extends over 16 amino acids. Trimming took 3 bases from V and 1 from J; bases not matched to a gene: 7. CDR3 sequence (DNA): TGCAGTGCTAGCATCGTCGGGACAGGGGGCCAAGAGACCCAGTACTTC. Amino acid sequence: CSASIVGTGGQETQYF.

This clonotype was recorded many times. The V gene is TRBV7-9, the J gene TRBJ1-6; D is possibly TRBD1 (6 bases). Trimming removed 5 bases at V and 8 bases at J, with 10 bases between. The germline CDR1 and CDR2 sequences are SEHNR and FQNEAQ (reference sequence). This CDR3 is 13 amino acids long. CDR3 in DNA: TGTGCCAGCAGCCCGACAGGTCATTCACCCCTCCACTTT. The encoded protein is CASSPTGHSPLHF.

This clonotype was picked up many times. V and J are TRBV9 and TRBJ1-2; TRBD1 agrees at 11 bases. CDR1 SGDLS and CDR2 YYNGEE come from the germline V gene. The CDR3 has 19 residues. Unmatched junction bases numbered 16, after V lost 0 bases and J lost 6 bases. CDR3 DNA: TGTGCCAGCAGCGTAGCCCCCTCTGGTGGGGGACAGGGGGGTAATGGCTACACCTTC. Its translation: CASSVAPSGGGQGGNGYTF. Full variable domain (remainder filled in from reference TRBV9 and TRBJ1-2): DSGVTQTPKHLITATGQRVTLRCSPRSGDLSVYWYQQSLDQGLQFLIQYYNGEERAKGNILERFSAQQFPDLHSELNLSSLELGDSALYFCASSVAPSGGGQGGNGYTFGSGTRLTVV.

This clonotype appeared many times. The chain joins TRBV7-2 to TRBJ1-2; 8 bases fit TRBD1. The junction had 5 bases not matched to a gene; V was cut back by 1 base and J by 1 base. This CDR3 contains 16 residues. Germline V CDR1 and CDR2: SGHTA, FQGNSA. Here the CDR3 DNA reads TGTGCCAGCAGCTTAGGGCAGGGGGCCGGTAACTATGGCTACACCTTC. It specifies CASSLGQGAGNYGYTF.

Within the sample, this clonotype is medium-sized. The V gene is TRBV12-5, the J gene TRBJ1-3, with 7 bases that match TRBD1. The CDR3 is 14 residues long. From germline, CDR1 is LGHNT and CDR2 FRNRAP. V lost 6 bases and J lost 3; bases outside the gene matches: 5. CDR3 sequence: CASGQGLNGNTIYF. The DNA for the CDR3 is TGTGCTAGTGGACAGGGGCTTAATGGAAACACCATATATTTT.

This clonotype occurred many times. This rearrangement joins TRBV20-1 to TRBJ2-3; 13 bases line up with TRBD2. Germline CDR1 and CDR2: DFQATT and SNEGSKA (reference sequence). The CDR3 consists of 12 residues. This CDR3 reads CSTSGRGDTQYF. The CDR3 nucleotides read TGCAGCACTAGCGGGAGGGGAGATACGCAGTATTTT.

For this clonotype: One base away lies a much larger clone, so this may be a sequencing read error. The chain uses TRBV7-8 and TRBJ2-3, with D unresolved. The germline CDR1 and CDR2 sequences are SGHVS and FQNEAQ. This CDR3 spans 13 amino acids. Trimming pared 2 bases from V and 7 bases from J, leaving 10 bases between. CDR3 nucleotide sequence: TGTGCCAGCAGCTTATATCAGGCATATACGCAGTATTTT. This encodes CASSLYQAYTQYF.

This clonotype was found many times. The rearrangement links TRBV11-2 to TRBJ2-1; no definite D call. The V end was cut by 2 bases, the J end by 3 bases, with 14 bases between. The germline gives CDR1 SGHAT, CDR2 FQNNGV. There are 16 residues in the CDR3. This chain's CDR3 is CASSLTAPPGYNEQFF. The CDR3 DNA reads as TGTGCCAGCAGCTTAACTGCCCCCCCCGGCTACAATGAGCAGTTCTTC.

There are many counts of this clonotype. The chain carries TRBV27 and TRBJ2-7; 9 bases are shared with TRBD1. Looked up from germline, CDR1 is MNHEY and CDR2 is SMNVEV (reference sequence). The CDR3 runs to 16 residues. V shed 5 bases, J shed 2 bases, and the junction held 10 bases outside the gene matches. CDR3 protein: CASSLQGALRTYEQYF. The DNA of the CDR3 is TGTGCCAGCAGTCTACAGGGGGCGCTCAGGACCTACGAGCAGTACTTC.

This clonotype was observed many times. This rearrangement joins TRBV7-7 to TRBJ1-4; D is undetermined. Trimming cost V 8 bases and J 3 bases, with 10 bases left between them. Germline V gene lookup returns CDR1 SSHAT and CDR2 FNYEAQ (reference sequence). The CDR3 consists of 13 residues. The chain's CDR3 is CASQAGPNEKLFF. The CDR3 DNA reads as TGTGCCAGCCAAGCGGGTCCTAATGAAAAACTGTTTTTT.